The 13 T cell receptor beta chains presented below share a single source sample, sequenced in a study of CD8+ T cells in alopecia areata. Once RNA had been extracted, it was reverse transcribed into cDNA to act as the sequencing template. Produced via immunoSEQ multiplex PCR; TCRdb's table is partial and in-frame only. The table lists approximately 180,000 clones, more than 60% of them singletons. The sample here was CD4+ T cells sorted from blood, taken at week 0. All receptors come from a human donor with alopecia areata.

This chain links TRBV14 with TRBJ1-6; D gene unclear. The CDR3 consists of 13 residues. Germline CDR1 is SGHDN and CDR2 is FVKESK. Trimming left V 0 bases short and J 8 bases short, with 5 bases between. CDR3 region: CASSQDRDSPLHF. The CDR3 region has the DNA TGTGCCAGCAGCCAAGATAGGGATTCACCCCTCCACTTT.

The chain is built from TRBV27 and TRBJ2-3; 11 bases fit TRBD2. The CDR3 totals 19 residues. V gave up 1 base and J gave up 0 bases; unmatched junction bases: 9. Germline CDR1 reads MNHEY; CDR2 reads SMNVEV (reference sequence). The CDR3 is CASSLLPLTSGASTDTQYF. The CDR3 DNA is TGTGCCAGCAGTTTATTACCCTTGACTAGCGGGGCTAGCACAGATACGCAGTATTTT.

The rearrangement joins TRBV7-2 to TRBJ2-1; D is undetermined. The CDR3 runs 15 residues. Germline assignment: CDR1 SGHTA and CDR2 FQGNSA. V was shortened by 5 bases and J by 3 bases, with 14 bases between the two germline ends. CDR3 residues: CASSRGRTLYNEQFF. For the CDR3, the DNA is TGTGCCAGCAGCCGAGGACGGACCCTCTACAATGAGCAGTTCTTC.

The table lists this clone with a count of one. The chain recombines TRBV5-1 with TRBJ1-1; 10 positions agree with TRBD1. CDR3 length equals 13 residues. Germline V gene sequence: CDR1 SGHRS, CDR2 YFSETQ. V was pared by 4 bases and J by 12 bases, with 9 bases of the junction left unmatched. The CDR3 DNA reads as TGCGCCAGCAGCCTGTCGGGGGACAGGGGCCCTTTCTTT. Its protein product is CASSLSGDRGPFF.

This rearrangement joins TRBV6-6 to TRBJ1-5, with 8 nucleotides matching TRBD1. The CDR3 totals 14 residues. J lost 4 bases, V lost 6 bases, and 5 bases had no gene match. Germline V gene lookup returns CDR1 MNHNY and CDR2 SVGAGI (reference sequence). The CDR3 region has the DNA TGTGCCAGCAGCCAGGGGGCGGGAAATCAGCCCCAGCATTTT. Its protein is CASSQGAGNQPQHF.

The chain has TRBV5-4 and TRBJ1-1, with D possibly TRBD1 on 6 matching bases. There are 14 residues in the CDR3. CDR1 and CDR2 (germline): SGHNT, YYREEE (reference sequence). Trimming removed 1 base at V and 8 bases at J, with 15 bases between. The CDR3 DNA is TGTGCCAGCAGCTTGTCGACTCTTGACAGGGAAGCTTTCTTT. This gives the protein CASSLSTLDREAFF.

The CDR3 sequence is CASSLATAYEQYF. The CDR3 nucleotides are TGCGCCAGCAGCTTGGCCACGGCTTACGAGCAGTACTTC. The V and J genes are TRBV5-1 and TRBJ2-7; D is ambiguous. CDR3 size: 13 residues. Trimming removed 0 bases at V and 4 bases at J, with 8 bases between. The germline CDR1 and CDR2 sequences are SGHRS and YFSETQ.

The V gene is TRBV11-2, the J gene TRBJ2-2; the D is unclear. The CDR3 is made up of 13 amino acids. CDR1 is SGHAT and CDR2 is FQNNGV in the germline V gene. V was cut by 1 base and J by 2 bases, with 2 bases left in between. CDR3 DNA sequence: TGTGCCAGCAGCTTAGCTAACACCGGGGAGCTGTTTTTT. It specifies CASSLANTGELFF.

This clone was counted only a few times. This chain connects TRBV29-1 to TRBJ2-7, with 7 bases fitting TRBD1. This CDR3 comprises 12 residues. Germline V gene lookup returns CDR1 SQVTM and CDR2 ANQGSEA. With 7 bases clipped from V and 2 bases from J, the junction kept 5 bases outside the gene matches. The CDR3 coding sequence is TGCAGCGCACTGACAGGGCCCTACGAGCAGTACTTC. Residues: CSALTGPYEQYF.

The V call is TRBV29-1, the J call TRBJ2-3; 11 bases agree with TRBD2. In germline, CDR1 is SQVTM, CDR2 ANQGSEA. The CDR3 runs 14 residues. The ends lost 7 bases at V and 9 bases at J; junction bases unmatched: 12. CDR3 sequence (DNA): TGCAGCGCCCACCTTAGCGGGGGGGCCGCGACGCAGTATTTT. Amino acid sequence: CSAHLSGGAATQYF.

The sample holds a few counts of this clone. V gene TRBV29-1 combines with J gene TRBJ2-1; 7 bases agree with TRBD2. V was clipped by 7 bases and J by 0 bases; unmatched bases: 30. Germline V gives CDR1 SQVTM, CDR2 ANQGSEA. This CDR3 has 22 residues. The CDR3: CSARTFRQSTSGGQTSYNEQFF. CDR3 in DNA: TGCAGCGCCCGAACCTTCAGACAGTCAACCTCGGGGGGTCAGACCTCCTACAATGAGCAGTTCTTC.

This clone was seen a few times. The rearrangement uses TRBV28 and TRBJ1-1, with D maybe TRBD1 (6 bases). V was cut by 1 base and J by 1 base, with 10 bases left in between. This CDR3 spans 15 amino acids. Germline V gene sequence: CDR1 MDHEN, CDR2 SYDVKM. For the CDR3, the DNA is TGTGCCAGCAGTTTATTGGGGGCAGGGAACACTGAAGCTTTCTTT. Translated, it gives CASSLLGAGNTEAFF.

The genes are TRBV5-6 and TRBJ1-2; D unresolved. The length of the CDR3 is 13 residues. The V gene lost 1 base and the J gene lost 7 bases, with 11 bases spanning the gap. The germline V gene encodes CDR1 SGHDT and CDR2 YYEEEE. As DNA, the CDR3 is TGTGCCAGCAGCTTGCCTGCGGAGGGTGGCTACACCTTC. It encodes CASSLPAEGGYTF.